This T cell receptor (beta chain) was retrieved from a study of T cells in Graves' hyperthyroidism and ophthalmopathy. Study-wide results and limits: Patients with ophthalmopathy were separated from those with stable hyperthyroidism by a 13 V-J model. Researchers found most expanded thyroid clonotypes above 0.001 in blood as well.

V shed 6 bases and J shed 11 bases, with 14 bases lying between them. The CDR3 has 12 residues. Germline CDR1 and CDR2: LNHDA and SQIVND (reference sequence). Amplified TCR beta CDR3 regions came from RNA transcripts. Primed by the HTBI set, a first-round RT-PCR was run on the TCR CDR3. TCRdb re-called the multiplex PCR reads through MiXCR, storing one row per CDR3 protein. The top ten clones hold approximately 7.2% of a sample with hundreds of thousands of distinct CDR3 sequences, approximately 42% of them seen once. Patients were excluded for uncontrolled infection, other autoimmune disease, pregnancy or lactation. A word on this clonotype: Its antigen is still unknown.

The chain joins TRBV19 to TRBJ1-5; possibly TRBD1 for D (5 bases). Sequences were obtained from peripheral blood or thyroid tissue (not recorded which). This receptor was obtained from an adult man with Graves' disease, either hyperthyroidism or ophthalmopathy (not recorded which). The CDR3 DNA follows: TGTGCCAGTAGAATGGAGGGGCCCGCCCAGCATTTT. It codes for CASRMEGPAQHF.